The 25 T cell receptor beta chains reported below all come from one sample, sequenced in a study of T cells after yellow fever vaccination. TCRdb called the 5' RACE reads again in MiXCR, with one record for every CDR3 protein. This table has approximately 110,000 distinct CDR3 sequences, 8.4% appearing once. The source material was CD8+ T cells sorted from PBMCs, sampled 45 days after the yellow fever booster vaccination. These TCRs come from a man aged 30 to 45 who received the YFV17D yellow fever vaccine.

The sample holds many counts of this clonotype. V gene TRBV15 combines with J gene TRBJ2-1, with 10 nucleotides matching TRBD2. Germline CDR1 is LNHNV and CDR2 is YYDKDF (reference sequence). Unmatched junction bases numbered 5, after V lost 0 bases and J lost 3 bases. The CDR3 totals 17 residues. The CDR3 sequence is CATSRDQLAGDYNEQFF. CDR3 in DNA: TGTGCCACCAGCAGAGATCAGCTAGCGGGAGACTACAATGAGCAGTTCTTC.

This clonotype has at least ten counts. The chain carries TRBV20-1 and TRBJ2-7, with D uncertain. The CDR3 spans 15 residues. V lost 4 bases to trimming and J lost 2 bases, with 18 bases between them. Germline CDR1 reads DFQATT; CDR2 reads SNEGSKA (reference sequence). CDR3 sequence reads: CSANSGAGRAYEQYF. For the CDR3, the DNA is TGCAGTGCTAATTCCGGAGCCGGAAGGGCCTACGAGCAGTACTTC.

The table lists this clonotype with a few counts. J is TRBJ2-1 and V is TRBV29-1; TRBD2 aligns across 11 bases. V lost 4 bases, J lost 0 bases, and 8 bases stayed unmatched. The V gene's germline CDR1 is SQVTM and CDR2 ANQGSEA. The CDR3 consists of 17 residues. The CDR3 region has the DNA TGCAGCGTTGCTTCGGGACTAGCGGAGAACTCCTACAATGAGCAGTTCTTC. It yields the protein CSVASGLAENSYNEQFF.

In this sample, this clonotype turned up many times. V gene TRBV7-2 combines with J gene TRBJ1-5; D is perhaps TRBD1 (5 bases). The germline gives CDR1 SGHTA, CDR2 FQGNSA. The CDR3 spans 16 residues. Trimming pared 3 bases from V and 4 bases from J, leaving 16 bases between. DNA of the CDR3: TGTGCCAGCAGCTTCGGGCCCGGGGCGGAGAATCAGCCCCAGCATTTT. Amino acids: CASSFGPGAENQPQHF.

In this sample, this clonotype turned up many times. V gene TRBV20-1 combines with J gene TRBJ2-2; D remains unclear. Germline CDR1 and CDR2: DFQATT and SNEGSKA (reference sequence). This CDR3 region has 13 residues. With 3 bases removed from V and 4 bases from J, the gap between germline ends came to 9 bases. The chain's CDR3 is CSARMGTTGELFF. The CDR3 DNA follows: TGCAGTGCTAGGATGGGTACCACCGGGGAGCTGTTTTTT.

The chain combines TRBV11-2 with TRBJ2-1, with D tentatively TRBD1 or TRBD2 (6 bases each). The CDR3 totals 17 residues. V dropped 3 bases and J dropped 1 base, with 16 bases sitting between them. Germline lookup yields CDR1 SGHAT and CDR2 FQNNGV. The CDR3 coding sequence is TGTGCCAGCAGCTTTAGGGGTTGGGGGGCTTCCTACAATGAGCAGTTCTTC. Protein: CASSFRGWGASYNEQFF.

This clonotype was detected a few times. The DNA of the CDR3 is TGTGCCACCAGCAGACAACAAATCGGGATGAGGAATGAGCAGTTCTTC. Its translation: CATSRQQIGMRNEQFF. This rearrangement joins TRBV15 to TRBJ2-1; TRBD2 is a possible D gene (5 bases). The germline gives CDR1 LNHNV, CDR2 YYDKDF (reference sequence). Trimming shortened V by 2 bases and J by 7 bases, and 18 bases separated the two germline ends. The CDR3 covers 16 residues.

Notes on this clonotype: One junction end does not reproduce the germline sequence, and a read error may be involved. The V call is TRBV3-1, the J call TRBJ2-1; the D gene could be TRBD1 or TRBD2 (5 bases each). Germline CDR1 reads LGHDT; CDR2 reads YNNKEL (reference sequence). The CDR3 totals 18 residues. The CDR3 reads CATSQVSLGEYSGIEQFF. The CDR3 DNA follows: TGTGCCACCAGCCAAGTGAGCTTAGGGGAATACTCCGGGATAGAGCAGTTCTTC.

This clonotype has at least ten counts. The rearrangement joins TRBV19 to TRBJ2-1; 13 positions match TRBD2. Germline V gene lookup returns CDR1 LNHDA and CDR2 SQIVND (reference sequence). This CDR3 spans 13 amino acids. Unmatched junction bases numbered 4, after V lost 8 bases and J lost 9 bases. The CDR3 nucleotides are TGTGCCAGTCGACTAGCGGGAGGTAGTGAGCAGTTCTTC. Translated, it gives CASRLAGGSEQFF.

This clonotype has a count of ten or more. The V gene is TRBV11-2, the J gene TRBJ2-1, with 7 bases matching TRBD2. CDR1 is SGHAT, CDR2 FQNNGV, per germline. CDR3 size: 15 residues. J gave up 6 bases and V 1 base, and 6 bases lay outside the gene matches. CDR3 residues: CASSLGGLSGNEQFF. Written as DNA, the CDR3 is TGTGCCAGCAGCTTAGGGGGACTATCGGGCAATGAGCAGTTCTTC.

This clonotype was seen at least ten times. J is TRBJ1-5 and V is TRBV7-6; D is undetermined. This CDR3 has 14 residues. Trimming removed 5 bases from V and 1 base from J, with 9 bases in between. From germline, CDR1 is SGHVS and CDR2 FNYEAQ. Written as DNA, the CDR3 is TGTGCCAGCAGCCGAGGTCCAAGCAATCAGCCCCAGCATTTT. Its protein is CASSRGPSNQPQHF.

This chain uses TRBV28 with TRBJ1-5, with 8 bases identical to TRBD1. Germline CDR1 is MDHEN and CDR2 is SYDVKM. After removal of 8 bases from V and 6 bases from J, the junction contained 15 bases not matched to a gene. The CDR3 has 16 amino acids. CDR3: CASYRRGPGDGQPQHF. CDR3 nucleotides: TGTGCCAGCTATCGCAGGGGGCCCGGGGACGGTCAGCCCCAGCATTTT.

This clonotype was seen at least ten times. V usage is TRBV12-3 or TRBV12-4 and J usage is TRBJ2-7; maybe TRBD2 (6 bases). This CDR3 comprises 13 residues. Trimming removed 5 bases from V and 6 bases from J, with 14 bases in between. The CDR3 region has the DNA TGTGCCAGCAGTCCACCCGGGGGAGGCGAGCAGTACTTC. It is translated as CASSPPGGGEQYF.

CDR3 loop: CASSSSRDFNYEQYF. DNA of the CDR3: TGTGCCAGCAGTTCATCCCGGGACTTTAACTACGAGCAGTACTTC. The chain carries TRBV28 and TRBJ2-7; TRBD2 might be the D (6 bases). CDR3 length: 15 residues. The V end lost 4 bases, the J end lost 3 bases, and 16 bases lay between the germline ends. Per the germline V gene, CDR1 is MDHEN and CDR2 is SYDVKM.

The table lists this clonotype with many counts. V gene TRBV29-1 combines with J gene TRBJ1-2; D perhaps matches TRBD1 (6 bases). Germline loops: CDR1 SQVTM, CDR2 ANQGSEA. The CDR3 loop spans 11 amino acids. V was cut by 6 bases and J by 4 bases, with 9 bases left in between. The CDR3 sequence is CSVAGAYGYTF. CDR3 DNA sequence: TGCAGCGTCGCAGGGGCCTATGGCTACACCTTC.

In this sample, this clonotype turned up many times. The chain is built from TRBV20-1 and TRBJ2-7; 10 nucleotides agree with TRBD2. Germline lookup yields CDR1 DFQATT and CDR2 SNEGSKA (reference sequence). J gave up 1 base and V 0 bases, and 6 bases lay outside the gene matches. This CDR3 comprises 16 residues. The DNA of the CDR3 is TGCAGTGCTAGAGATCTTGTTAGCGGGAGGTCCTACGAGCAGTACTTC. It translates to CSARDLVSGRSYEQYF.

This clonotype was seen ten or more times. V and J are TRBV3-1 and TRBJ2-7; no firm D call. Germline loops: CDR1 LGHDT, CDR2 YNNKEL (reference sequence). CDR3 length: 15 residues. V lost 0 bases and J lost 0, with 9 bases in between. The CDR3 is CASSQDLGYSYEQYF. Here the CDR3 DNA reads TGTGCCAGCAGCCAAGATTTGGGGTACTCCTACGAGCAGTACTTC.

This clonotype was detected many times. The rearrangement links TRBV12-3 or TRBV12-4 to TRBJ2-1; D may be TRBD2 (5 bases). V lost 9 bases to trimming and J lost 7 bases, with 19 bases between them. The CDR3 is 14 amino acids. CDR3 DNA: TGTGCCAGTCGGCTGGGAGAGGGATTGAATGAGCAGTTCTTC. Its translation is CASRLGEGLNEQFF.

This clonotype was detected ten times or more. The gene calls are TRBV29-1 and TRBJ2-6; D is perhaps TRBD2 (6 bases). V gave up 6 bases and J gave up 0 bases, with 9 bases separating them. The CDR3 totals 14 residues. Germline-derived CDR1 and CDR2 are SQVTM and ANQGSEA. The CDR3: CSVAGLSGANVLTF. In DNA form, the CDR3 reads TGCAGCGTCGCGGGACTCTCTGGGGCCAACGTCCTGACTTTC.

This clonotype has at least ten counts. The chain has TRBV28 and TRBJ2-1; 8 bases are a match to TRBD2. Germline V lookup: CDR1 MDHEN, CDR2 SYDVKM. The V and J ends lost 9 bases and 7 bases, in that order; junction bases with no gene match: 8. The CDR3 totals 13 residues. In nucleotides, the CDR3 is TGTGCCAGTCTCGGGGCGGGAGGTAATGAGCAGTTCTTC. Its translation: CASLGAGGNEQFF.

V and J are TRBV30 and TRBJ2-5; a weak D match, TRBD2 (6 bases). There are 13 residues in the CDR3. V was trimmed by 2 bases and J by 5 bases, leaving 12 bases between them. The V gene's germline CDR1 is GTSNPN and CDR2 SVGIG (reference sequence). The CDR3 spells CAWSWRGLETQYF. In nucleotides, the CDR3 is TGTGCCTGGAGTTGGCGGGGTCTGGAGACCCAGTACTTC.

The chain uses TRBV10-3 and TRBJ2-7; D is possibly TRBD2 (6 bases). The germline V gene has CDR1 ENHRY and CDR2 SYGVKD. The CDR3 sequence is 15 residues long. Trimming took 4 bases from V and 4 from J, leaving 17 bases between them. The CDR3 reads CAISAGDSSEYEQYF. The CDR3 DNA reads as TGTGCCATCAGTGCTGGGGACTCCTCAGAGTACGAGCAGTACTTC.

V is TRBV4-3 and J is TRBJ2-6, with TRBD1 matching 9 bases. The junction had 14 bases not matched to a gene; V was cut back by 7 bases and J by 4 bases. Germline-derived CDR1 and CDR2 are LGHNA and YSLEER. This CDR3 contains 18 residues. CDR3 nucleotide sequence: TGCGCCAGCAACCAGCGGGACAGGGTGGAGAGGGGGGCCAACGTCCTGACTTTC. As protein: CASNQRDRVERGANVLTF.

CDR3 DNA: TGTGCCGGGGGAACTAATGAAAAACTGTTTTTT. This sequence encodes CAGGTNEKLFF. V is TRBV19 and J is TRBJ1-4; D possibly corresponds to TRBD1 (5 bases). V lost 11 bases and J 1 base, leaving 5 bases between the germline ends. There are 11 residues in the CDR3. Germline lookup yields CDR1 LNHDA and CDR2 SQIVND (reference sequence).

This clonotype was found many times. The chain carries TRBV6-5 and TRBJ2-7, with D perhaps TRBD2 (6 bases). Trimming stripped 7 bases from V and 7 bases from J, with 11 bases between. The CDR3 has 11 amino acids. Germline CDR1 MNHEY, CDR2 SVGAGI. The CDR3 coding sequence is TGTGCCAGCACCTCTGGGGGGGAGCAGTACTTC. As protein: CASTSGGEQYF.